The clone carrying this T cell receptor beta chain appeared a few times. This record comes from a study of blood T cells in healthy people across ages. Through a sample-barcoded 5' primer and a J-beta primer mix, a second PCR was run for about 6 to 12 cycles. One entry per CDR3 protein results from TCRdb running MiXCR on the 5' RACE reads. The sample shows just over 800,000 distinct CDR3 sequences, under 80% of them seen only once. This CDR3 is 12 amino acids long. In germline, CDR1 is MDHEN, CDR2 SYDVKM. V was trimmed by 7 bases and J by 5 bases, leaving 10 bases between them. The J gene is TRBJ2-3, the V gene TRBV28, with a possible D match to TRBD1 (6 bases). The source of this sequence is a man aged 25-45 years in good health. Sequencing used blood. CDR3 loop: CASKGEGDTQYF. CDR3 sequence (DNA): TGTGCCAGCAAGGGGGAAGGAGATACGCAGTATTTT.